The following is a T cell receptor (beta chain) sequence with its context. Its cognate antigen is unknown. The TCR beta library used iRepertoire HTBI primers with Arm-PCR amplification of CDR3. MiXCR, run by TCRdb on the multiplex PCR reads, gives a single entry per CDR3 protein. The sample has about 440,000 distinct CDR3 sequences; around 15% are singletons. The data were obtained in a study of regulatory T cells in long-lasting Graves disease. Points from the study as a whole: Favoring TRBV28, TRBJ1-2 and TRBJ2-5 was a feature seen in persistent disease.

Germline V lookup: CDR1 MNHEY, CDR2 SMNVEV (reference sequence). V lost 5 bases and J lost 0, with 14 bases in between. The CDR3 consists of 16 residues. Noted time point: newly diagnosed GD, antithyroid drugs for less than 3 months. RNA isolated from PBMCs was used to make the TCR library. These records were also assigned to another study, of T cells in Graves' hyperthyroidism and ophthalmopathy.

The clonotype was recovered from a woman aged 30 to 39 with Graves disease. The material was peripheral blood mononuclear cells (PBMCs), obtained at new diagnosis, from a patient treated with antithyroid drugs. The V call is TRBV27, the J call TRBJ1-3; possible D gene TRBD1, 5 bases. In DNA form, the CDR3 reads TGTGCCAGCAGTCGGCAGGGCACGAGCTCTGGAAACACCATATATTTT. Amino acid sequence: CASSRQGTSSGNTIYF.